A single sample is the source of the 24 T cell receptor beta chains below, sequenced in a study of siplizumab effects on memory and regulatory T cells. Only in-frame clones appear in the TCRdb table, and some are missing; sequencing was by immunoSEQ multiplex PCR. The profile shows nearly 95,000 clones, approximately 93% of them singletons. The sample comprised non-Treg CD4+ T cells sorted from blood. These receptors were obtained from a human donor in good health.

The gene calls are TRBV7-8 and TRBJ1-2, with a possible D match to TRBD1 (5 bases). CDR1 is SGHVS, CDR2 FQNEAQ, per germline. V was trimmed by 2 bases and J by 7 bases, leaving 11 bases between them. The CDR3 sequence is 13 residues long. CDR3 coding DNA: TGTGCCAGCAGCTTACACGGTCAGGGTGGCTACACCTTC. This codes for CASSLHGQGGYTF.

The gene calls are TRBV7-2 and TRBJ2-3; 7 nucleotides agree with TRBD2. Germline V lookup: CDR1 SGHTA, CDR2 FQGNSA. The length of the CDR3 is 16 residues. The ends lost 5 bases at V and 4 bases at J; junction bases unmatched: 12. CDR3 residues: CASSGWGGRGADTQYF. The DNA for the CDR3 is TGTGCCAGCAGCGGGTGGGGCGGGAGAGGGGCAGATACGCAGTATTTT.

This clone was observed a single time. The DNA of the CDR3 is TGTGCCAGCAGTCGGGACTGGAACACCGGGGAGCTGTTTTTT. Its translation: CASSRDWNTGELFF. The chain carries TRBV28 and TRBJ2-2; maybe TRBD2 (6 bases). V lost 5 bases and J lost 1, with 8 bases in between. CDR3 length equals 14 residues. Per the germline V gene, CDR1 is MDHEN and CDR2 is SYDVKM.

J is TRBJ2-7 and V is TRBV6-1, with a tentative D call TRBD1 (6 bases). Trimming left V 5 bases short and J 2 bases short, with 10 bases between. Per germline, CDR1 MNHNS and CDR2 SASEGT. The CDR3 consists of 13 residues. The CDR3 reads CASSRTEAYEQYF. The CDR3 DNA reads TGTGCCAGCAGTCGGACAGAAGCCTACGAGCAGTACTTC.

The chain is built from TRBV9 and TRBJ2-7; D remains ambiguous. Trimming took 0 bases from V and 2 from J, leaving 9 bases between them. The CDR3 sequence is 14 residues long. Germline CDR1 SGDLS, CDR2 YYNGEE. CDR3 region: CASSVGTAPYEQYF. CDR3 in DNA: TGTGCCAGCAGCGTAGGCACAGCTCCCTACGAGCAGTACTTC.

This chain connects TRBV6-7 to TRBJ1-5, with TRBD1 matching 9 bases. TRBV6-7 is an open reading frame whose function is uncertain. The CDR3 sequence is 15 residues long. Unmatched junction bases numbered 8, after V lost 2 bases and J lost 9 bases. The CDR3 loop reads CASSYPDRGAPPQHF. DNA for the CDR3: TGTGCCAGCAGTTACCCGGACAGGGGCGCACCGCCCCAGCATTTT.

A few counts support this clone. This sample includes further DNA sequences coding for the same CDR3. The chain has TRBV6-5 and TRBJ2-7, with TRBD1 matching 9 bases. Germline CDR1 MNHEY, CDR2 SVGAGI. Trimming took 0 bases from V and 2 from J; bases not matched to a gene: 2. This CDR3 is built from 15 residues. The CDR3 DNA reads TGTGCCAGCAGTTACTCCGGGACAGGGACCTACGAGCAGTACTTC. Translated, it gives CASSYSGTGTYEQYF.

The CDR3 sequence: CASSLMGPDTQYF. The CDR3 DNA sequence: TGTGCCAGCAGCTTAATGGGTCCAGATACGCAGTATTTT. This chain links TRBV7-9 with TRBJ2-3, with D uncertain. The CDR3 runs to 13 residues. The germline gives CDR1 SEHNR, CDR2 FQNEAQ (reference sequence). Trimming stripped 2 bases from V and 4 bases from J, with 7 bases between.

CDR3 in amino acids: CAWSTLSNYGYTF. Here the CDR3 DNA reads TGTGCCTGGAGTACACTATCTAACTATGGCTACACCTTC. The chain is built from TRBV30 and TRBJ1-2, with unresolved D. V lost 2 bases, J lost 0 bases, and 7 bases lay in between. There are 13 residues in the CDR3. The germline V gene encodes CDR1 GTSNPN and CDR2 SVGIG (reference sequence). Together with reference TRBV30 and TRBJ1-2, the CDR3 gives the full variable domain: SQTIHQWPATLVQPVGSPLSLECTVEGTSNPNLYWYRQAAGRGLQLLFYSVGIGQISSEVPQNLSASRPQDRQFILSSKKLLLSDSGFYLCAWSTLSNYGYTFGSGTRLTVV.

This chain uses TRBV15 with TRBJ1-3; D not resolved. V lost 0 bases and J lost 4, with 10 bases in between. The CDR3 extends over 15 amino acids. CDR1 LNHNV and CDR2 YYDKDF come from the germline V gene (reference sequence). The CDR3 DNA follows: TGTGCCACCAGCAGAGATTCGACCCAAGGAAACACCATATATTTT. Protein: CATSRDSTQGNTIYF.

The chain employs TRBV2 and TRBJ1-1; D may be TRBD1 (6 bases). The CDR3 contains 13 residues. V was trimmed by 5 bases and J by 4 bases, leaving 11 bases between them. Germline lookup yields CDR1 SNHLY and CDR2 FYNNEI. The CDR3 nucleotides are TGTGCCAGCAGTCCGGACAGCCCCACTGAAGCTTTCTTT. It is translated as CASSPDSPTEAFF.

The V gene is TRBV7-9, the J gene TRBJ1-1; 8 bases are a match to TRBD1. There are 15 residues in the CDR3. Losses at the gene ends were 1 base for V and 3 bases for J; bases not matched to a gene: 4. Germline lookup yields CDR1 SEHNR and CDR2 FQNEAQ (reference sequence). CDR3 protein: CASSLGTGIYTEAFF. The CDR3, as DNA: TGTGCCAGCAGCTTAGGGACAGGGATTTACACTGAAGCTTTCTTT.

This sequence joins TRBV6-1 and TRBJ1-2, with D tentatively TRBD1 (5 bases). Per germline, CDR1 MNHNS and CDR2 SASEGT. Trimming took off 4 bases at V and 2 bases at J, with 8 bases between the two ends. CDR3 length: 13 amino acids. The CDR3 is CASSAQANYGYTF. For the CDR3, the DNA is TGTGCCAGCAGTGCACAGGCGAACTATGGCTACACCTTC.

The gene calls are TRBV19 and TRBJ2-7; tentatively, D is TRBD1 or TRBD2 (5 bases each). CDR3 length equals 14 residues. Per the germline V gene, CDR1 is LNHDA and CDR2 is SQIVND (reference sequence). V shed 7 bases and J shed 2 bases, with 15 bases lying between them. In DNA, the CDR3 is TGTGCCAGTAAATCCACGGGACGAACCTACGAGCAGTACTTC. The encoded protein is CASKSTGRTYEQYF.

V usage is TRBV29-1 and J usage is TRBJ2-1; no clear D. Per germline, CDR1 SQVTM and CDR2 ANQGSEA. Trimming removed 4 bases at V and 6 bases at J, with 10 bases between. The CDR3 runs 12 residues. In nucleotides, the CDR3 is TGCAGCGTTGTCCCCTCGGGCAATGAGCAGTTCTTC. This encodes CSVVPSGNEQFF.

The genes are TRBV18 and TRBJ1-1; possibly TRBD1 for D (6 bases). The germline gives CDR1 KGHSH, CDR2 LQKENI. CDR3 length equals 13 residues. The V and J ends lost 5 bases and 7 bases respectively, with 14 bases between them. CDR3 DNA sequence: TGTGCCAGCTCATCGAAACAGGGTTTTGAAGCTTTCTTT. This codes for CASSSKQGFEAFF.

The rearrangement links TRBV30 to TRBJ1-6, with 8 bases matching TRBD1. V trimming: 8 bases; J trimming: 0 bases; junction bases outside the gene matches: 3. This CDR3 has 14 residues. Germline V gene data show CDR1 as GTSNPN and CDR2 as SVGIG (reference sequence). The CDR3 is CAQTGGSYNSPLHF. DNA for the CDR3: TGTGCCCAAACAGGGGGCTCCTATAATTCACCCCTCCACTTT.

The chain has TRBV7-2 and TRBJ2-1; D unclear. CDR1 and CDR2 from the germline V gene are SGHTA and FQGNSA. The CDR3 has 14 amino acids. V dropped 0 bases and J dropped 8 bases, with 11 bases sitting between them. The CDR3 spells CASSLARTGDEQFF. The CDR3 bases are TGTGCCAGCAGCTTAGCGCGAACTGGCGATGAGCAGTTCTTC.

This clone was detected once. For the CDR3, the DNA is TGTGCCAGTAGTATGTCACAGTATGGCTACACCTTC. Its protein is CASSMSQYGYTF. The J gene is TRBJ1-2, the V gene TRBV19; D gene uncertain. Germline CDR1 is LNHDA and CDR2 is SQIVND (reference sequence). The CDR3 spans 12 residues. Trimming cost V 3 bases and J 5 bases, with 7 bases left between them.

The CDR3 reads CASSVGVVENEKLFF. Written as DNA, the CDR3 is TGTGCCAGCAGCGTAGGGGTGGTGGAGAATGAAAAACTGTTTTTT. J is TRBJ1-4 and V is TRBV9, with D unclear. The germline V gene encodes CDR1 SGDLS and CDR2 YYNGEE. The CDR3 covers 15 residues. Trimming took off 0 bases at V and 5 bases at J, with 11 bases between the two ends.

The CDR3 DNA follows: TGCGCCAGCAGCTTGGCCGCAGGGATGAACACTGAAGCTTTCTTT. This encodes CASSLAAGMNTEAFF. This sequence joins TRBV5-1 and TRBJ1-1, with D possibly TRBD1 on 5 matching bases. The CDR3 contains 15 residues. Germline loops: CDR1 SGHRS, CDR2 YFSETQ. Trimming took 0 bases from V and 0 from J, leaving 9 bases between them.

This sequence joins TRBV5-6 and TRBJ2-5; 14 positions match TRBD2. Germline lookup yields CDR1 SGHDT and CDR2 YYEEEE. The V gene end was trimmed by 3 bases and the J gene end by 11 bases; junction bases not matched to a gene: 12. There are 16 residues in the CDR3. The chain's CDR3 is CASSWMTSGRAREQYF. CDR3 sequence (DNA): TGTGCCAGCAGCTGGATGACTAGCGGGAGGGCTAGGGAGCAGTACTTC.

V is TRBV5-1 and J is TRBJ2-5; 7 nucleotides match TRBD2. The CDR3 covers 14 residues. From germline, CDR1 is SGHRS and CDR2 YFSETQ. V dropped 4 bases and J dropped 1; count of bases not matched to a gene: 4. The CDR3 sequence is CASSRGGVQETQYF. CDR3 sequence (DNA): TGCGCCAGCAGCCGGGGAGGGGTCCAAGAGACCCAGTACTTC.

The gene calls are TRBV11-3 and TRBJ2-1, with D maybe TRBD2 (6 bases). CDR1 and CDR2 (germline): SGHNT, YENEEA. The ends were cut back, 2 bases at V and 2 bases at J, with 13 bases in the middle. The CDR3 runs 16 residues. The CDR3 reads CASSLTWDSTYNEQFF. The CDR3 nucleotides read TGTGCCAGCAGCTTAACTTGGGACTCAACCTACAATGAGCAGTTCTTC. The whole variable domain, remainder taken from reference TRBV11-3 and TRBJ2-1, is EAGVVQSPRYKIIEKKQPVAFWCNPISGHNTLYWYLQNLGQGPELLIRYENEEAVDDSQLPKDRFSAERLKGVDSTLKIQPAELGDSAVYLCASSLTWDSTYNEQFFGPGTRLTVL.